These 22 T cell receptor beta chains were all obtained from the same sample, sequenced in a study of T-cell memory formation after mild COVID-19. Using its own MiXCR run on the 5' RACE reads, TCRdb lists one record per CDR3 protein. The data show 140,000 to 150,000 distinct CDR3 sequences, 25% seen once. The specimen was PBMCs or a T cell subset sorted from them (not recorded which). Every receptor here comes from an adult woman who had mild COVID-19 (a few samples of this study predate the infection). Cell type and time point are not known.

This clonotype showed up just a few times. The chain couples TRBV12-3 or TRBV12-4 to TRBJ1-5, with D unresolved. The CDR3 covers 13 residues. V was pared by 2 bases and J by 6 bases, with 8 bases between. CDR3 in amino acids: CASSLPVGQPQHF. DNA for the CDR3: TGTGCCAGCAGTTTACCAGTCGGTCAGCCCCAGCATTTT.

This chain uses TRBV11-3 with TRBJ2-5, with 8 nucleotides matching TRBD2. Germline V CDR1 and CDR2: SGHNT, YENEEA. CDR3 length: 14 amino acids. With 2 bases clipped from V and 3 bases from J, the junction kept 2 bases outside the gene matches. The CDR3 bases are TGTGCCAGCAGCTTAACTAGCGGAGAAGAGACCCAGTACTTC. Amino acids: CASSLTSGEETQYF.

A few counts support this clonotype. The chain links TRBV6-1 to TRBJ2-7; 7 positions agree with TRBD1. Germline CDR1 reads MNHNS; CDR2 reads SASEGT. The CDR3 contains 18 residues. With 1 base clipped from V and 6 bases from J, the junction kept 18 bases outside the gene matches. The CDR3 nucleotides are TGTGCCAGCAGTGAAGTACCCCCGGACAGGATCGGGGTTGTCGAGCAGTACTTC. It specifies CASSEVPPDRIGVVEQYF.

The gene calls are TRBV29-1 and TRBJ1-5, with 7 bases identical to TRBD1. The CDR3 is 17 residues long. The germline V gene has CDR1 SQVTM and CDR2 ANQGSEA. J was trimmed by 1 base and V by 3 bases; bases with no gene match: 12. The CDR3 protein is CSVDGGGRVWSNQPQHF. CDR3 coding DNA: TGCAGCGTTGACGGAGGGGGCCGTGTATGGAGCAATCAGCCCCAGCATTTT.

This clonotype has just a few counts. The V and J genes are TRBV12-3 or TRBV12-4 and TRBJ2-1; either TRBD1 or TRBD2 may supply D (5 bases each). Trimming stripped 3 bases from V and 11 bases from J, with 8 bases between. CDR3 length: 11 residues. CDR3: CASSFGTQQFF. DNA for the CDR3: TGTGCCAGCAGTTTCGGGACGCAGCAGTTCTTC.

CDR3: CSAQRETQYF. CDR3 bases: TGCAGTGCCCAGAGGGAGACCCAGTACTTC. The chain combines TRBV20-1 with TRBJ2-5; no definite D call. Germline V lookup: CDR1 DFQATT, CDR2 SNEGSKA (reference sequence). This CDR3 has 10 residues. Trimming took off 6 bases at V and 5 bases at J, with 7 bases between the two ends.

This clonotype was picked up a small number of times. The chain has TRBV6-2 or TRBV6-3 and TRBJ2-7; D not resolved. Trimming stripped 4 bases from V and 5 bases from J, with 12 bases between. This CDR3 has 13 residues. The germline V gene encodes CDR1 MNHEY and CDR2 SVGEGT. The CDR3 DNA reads TGTGCCAGCAGTTCCCGTCTTTCCGACGAGCAGTACTTC. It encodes CASSSRLSDEQYF.

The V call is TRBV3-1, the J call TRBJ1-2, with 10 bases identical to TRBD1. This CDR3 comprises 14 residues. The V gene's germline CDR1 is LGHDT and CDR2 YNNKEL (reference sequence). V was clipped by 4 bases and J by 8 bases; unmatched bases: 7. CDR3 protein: CASSPAGTGDGYTF. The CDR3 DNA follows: TGTGCCAGCAGCCCCGCCGGGACAGGGGACGGCTACACCTTC.

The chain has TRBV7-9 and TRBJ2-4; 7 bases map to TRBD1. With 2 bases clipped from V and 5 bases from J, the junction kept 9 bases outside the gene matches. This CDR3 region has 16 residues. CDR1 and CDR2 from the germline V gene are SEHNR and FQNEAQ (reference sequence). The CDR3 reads CASSLRRGRVENIQYF. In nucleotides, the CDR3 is TGTGCCAGCAGCTTACGAAGGGGGCGCGTCGAAAACATTCAGTACTTC.

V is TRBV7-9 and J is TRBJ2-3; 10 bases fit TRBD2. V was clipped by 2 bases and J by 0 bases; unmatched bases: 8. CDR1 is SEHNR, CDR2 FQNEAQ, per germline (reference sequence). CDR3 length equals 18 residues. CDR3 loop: CASSLTIGTSVSTDTQYF. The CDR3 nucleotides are TGTGCCAGCAGCTTAACCATCGGGACTAGCGTTAGCACAGATACGCAGTATTTT.

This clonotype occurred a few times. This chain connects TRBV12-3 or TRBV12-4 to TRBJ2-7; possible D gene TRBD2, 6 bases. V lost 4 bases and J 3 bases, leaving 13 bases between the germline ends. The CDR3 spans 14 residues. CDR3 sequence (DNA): TGTGCCAGCAGTTCCCCGGGACTCCACTACGAGCAGTACTTC. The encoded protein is CASSSPGLHYEQYF.

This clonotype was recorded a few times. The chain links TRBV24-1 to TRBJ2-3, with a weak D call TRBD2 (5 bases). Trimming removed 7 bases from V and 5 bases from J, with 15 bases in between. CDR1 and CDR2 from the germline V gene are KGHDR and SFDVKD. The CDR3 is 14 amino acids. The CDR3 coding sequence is TGTGCCACCAGGGACGGAGAGGGAGTAGATACGCAGTATTTT. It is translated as CATRDGEGVDTQYF.

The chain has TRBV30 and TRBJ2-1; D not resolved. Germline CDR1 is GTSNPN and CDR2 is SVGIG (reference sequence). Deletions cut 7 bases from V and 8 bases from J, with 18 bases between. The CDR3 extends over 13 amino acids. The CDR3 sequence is CALYWGGKDEQFF. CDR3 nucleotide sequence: TGTGCCTTATACTGGGGTGGTAAGGATGAGCAGTTCTTC.

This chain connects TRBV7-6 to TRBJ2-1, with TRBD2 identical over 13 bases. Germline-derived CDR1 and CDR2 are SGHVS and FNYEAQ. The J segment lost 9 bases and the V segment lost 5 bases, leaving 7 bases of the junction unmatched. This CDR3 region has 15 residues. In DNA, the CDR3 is TGTGCCAGCAGCAGCGGACTAGCGGGAGTAGGTGAGCAGTTCTTC. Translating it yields CASSSGLAGVGEQFF. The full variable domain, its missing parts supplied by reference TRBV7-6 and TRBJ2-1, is GAGVSQSPRYKVTKRGQDVALRCDPISGHVSLYWYRQALGQGPEFLTYFNYEAQQDKSGLPNDRFSAERPEGSISTLTIQRTEQRDSAMYRCASSSGLAGVGEQFFGPGTRLTVL.

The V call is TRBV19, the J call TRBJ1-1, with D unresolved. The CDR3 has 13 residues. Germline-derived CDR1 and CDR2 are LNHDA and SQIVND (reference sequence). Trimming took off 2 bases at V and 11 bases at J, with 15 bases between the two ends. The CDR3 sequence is CASSITTAQGAFF. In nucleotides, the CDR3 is TGTGCCAGTAGTATAACTACGGCCCAAGGGGCTTTCTTT.

The CDR3 DNA reads TGTGCCAGCATGGGGGGTGGCTATGGCTACACCTTC. As protein: CASMGGGYGYTF. The chain recombines TRBV12-3 or TRBV12-4 with TRBJ1-2, with D possibly being TRBD1 (5 bases). V lost 7 bases and J 4 bases, leaving 10 bases between the germline ends. The CDR3 spans 12 residues.

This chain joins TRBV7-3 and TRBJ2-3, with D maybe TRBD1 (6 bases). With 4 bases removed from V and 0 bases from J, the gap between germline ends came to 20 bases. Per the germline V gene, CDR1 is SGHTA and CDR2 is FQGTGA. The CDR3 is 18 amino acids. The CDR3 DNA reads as TGTGCCAGCAGCTACCACCTCAGGACAGACGCTAGCACAGATACGCAGTATTTT. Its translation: CASSYHLRTDASTDTQYF.

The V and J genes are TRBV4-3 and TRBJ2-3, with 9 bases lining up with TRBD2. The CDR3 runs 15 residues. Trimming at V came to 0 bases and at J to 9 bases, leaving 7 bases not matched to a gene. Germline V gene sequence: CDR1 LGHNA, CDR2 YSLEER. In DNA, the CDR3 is TGCGCCAGCAGCCAAGATCAGGCTAGCGGGATGACGCAGTATTTT. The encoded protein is CASSQDQASGMTQYF.

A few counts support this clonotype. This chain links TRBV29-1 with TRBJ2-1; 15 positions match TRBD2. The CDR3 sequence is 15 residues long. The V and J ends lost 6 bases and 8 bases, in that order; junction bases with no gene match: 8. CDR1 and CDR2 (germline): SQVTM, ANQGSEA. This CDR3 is CSVVSGTSGRYEQFF. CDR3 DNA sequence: TGCAGCGTGGTATCCGGGACTAGCGGGAGGTATGAGCAGTTCTTC.

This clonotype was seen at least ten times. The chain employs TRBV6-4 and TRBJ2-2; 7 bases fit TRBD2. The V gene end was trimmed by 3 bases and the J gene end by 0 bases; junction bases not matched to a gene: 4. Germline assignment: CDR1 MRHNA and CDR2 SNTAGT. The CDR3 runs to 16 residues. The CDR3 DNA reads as TGTGCCAGCAGTGATGGCGGGGGAGCGAACACCGGGGAGCTGTTTTTT. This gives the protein CASSDGGGANTGELFF.

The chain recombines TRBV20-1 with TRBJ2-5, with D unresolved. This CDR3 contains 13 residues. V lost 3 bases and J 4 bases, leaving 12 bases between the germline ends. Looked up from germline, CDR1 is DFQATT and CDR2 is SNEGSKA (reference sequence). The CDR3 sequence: CSARGLGRETQYF. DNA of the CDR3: TGCAGTGCTAGGGGTCTGGGCCGAGAGACCCAGTACTTC.

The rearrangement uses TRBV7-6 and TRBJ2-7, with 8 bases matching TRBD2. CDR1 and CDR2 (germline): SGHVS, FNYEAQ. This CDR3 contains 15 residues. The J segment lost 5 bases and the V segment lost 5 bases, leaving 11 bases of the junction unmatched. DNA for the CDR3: TGTGCCAGCAGCCTATTAGCGGGAACGTACGACGAGCAGTACTTC. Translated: CASSLLAGTYDEQYF.